This is a list of T cell receptor beta chains from one sample in a study of regulatory T cells in long-lasting Graves disease. Via MiXCR, TCRdb re-called the multiplex PCR reads, giving one row per CDR3 protein. Of 500,000 to 700,000 distinct CDR3 sequences in the sample, around 30% were seen once. This specimen was peripheral blood mononuclear cells (PBMCs), taken when the disease was refractory, from a patient treated with antithyroid drugs. Receptor source: a female donor with Graves disease. The CDR3 runs from the conserved cysteine through the conserved F or W. D genes are given only for firm matches. Only part of the rows carry a size: once, few, many, or a class if the clone is expanded.

>-|TRBJ2-5|few|TRBV11-2
CASSLAPDKTQYF
TGTGCCAGCAGCTTAGCCCCTGACAAGACCCAGTACTTC
>-|TRBJ1-3|-|TRBV20-1
CSATPRYSGNTIYF
TGCAGTGCGACGCCCCGTTACTCTGGAAACACCATATATTTT
>TRBD1|TRBJ1-4|-|TRBV12-3/TRBV12-4
CASSLWTGFTNEKLFF
TGTGCCAGCAGTTTGTGGACAGGTTTTACTAATGAAAAACTGTTTTTT
>TRBD1|TRBJ2-7|-|TRBV28
CASSYRDRAYEQYF
TGTGCCAGCAGTTATCGGGACAGGGCCTACGAGCAGTACTTC
>TRBD2|TRBJ2-3|-|TRBV6-9
CASSYTGLAQDTQYF
TGTGCCAGCAGTTACACGGGACTAGCGCAAGATACGCAGTATTTT
>-|TRBJ1-5|-|TRBV28
CASSLFDGNQPQHF
TGTGCCAGCAGCCTATTCGACGGTAATCAGCCCCAGCATTTT
>-|TRBJ1-2|-|TRBV30
CAWSVESYGYTF
TGTGCCTGGAGTGTAGAGTCCTATGGCTACACCTTC
>-|TRBJ2-5|-|TRBV7-6
CASSPPPWGSGQETQYF
TGTGCCAGCAGCCCCCCTCCTTGGGGTAGCGGCCAAGAGACCCAGTACTTC
>-|TRBJ1-5|-|TRBV7-6
CASSLRDDSQPQHF
TGTGCCAGCAGCTTAAGGGACGATTCCCAGCCCCAGCATTTT
>-|TRBJ1-1|many|TRBV12-3/TRBV12-4
CASSYLGQIEAFF
TGTGCCAGCAGTTACCTTGGGCAGATTGAAGCTTTCTTT
>TRBD2|TRBJ2-4|many|TRBV6-9
CASSFLGGTSKDIQYF
TGTGCCAGCAGTTTCCTCGGGGGGACTAGTAAGGACATTCAGTACTTC
>-|TRBJ2-1|-|TRBV20-1
CSASETYNEQFF
TGCAGTGCTAGCGAAACCTACAATGAGCAGTTCTTC
>TRBD2|TRBJ2-7|few|TRBV5-1
CASSLVGLEGEQYF
TGCGCCAGCAGCTTGGTAGGACTAGAGGGCGAGCAGTACTTC